The entry below gives a single T cell receptor (beta chain) sequence along with its context. TCRdb called the 5' RACE reads again in MiXCR, with one record for every CDR3 protein. The sample contains around 300,000 distinct CDR3 sequences, less than 25% of which appear only once. This entry is derived from a study of CD8 T cells in ankylosing spondylitis. This CDR3 has 14 residues. V was shortened by 0 bases and J by 6 bases, with 9 bases between the two germline ends. Germline loops: CDR1 MGHDK, CDR2 SYGVNS. The chain couples TRBV25-1 to TRBJ2-1, with D uncertain. The sequenced material came from blood, either unsorted or a sorted T cell fraction (not recorded which). The source of this sequence is a female donor with ankylosing spondylitis or in good health (not recorded which). CDR3 sequence: CASSEYKGSNEQFF. DNA for the CDR3: TGTGCCAGCAGTGAATATAAGGGAAGCAATGAGCAGTTCTTC.